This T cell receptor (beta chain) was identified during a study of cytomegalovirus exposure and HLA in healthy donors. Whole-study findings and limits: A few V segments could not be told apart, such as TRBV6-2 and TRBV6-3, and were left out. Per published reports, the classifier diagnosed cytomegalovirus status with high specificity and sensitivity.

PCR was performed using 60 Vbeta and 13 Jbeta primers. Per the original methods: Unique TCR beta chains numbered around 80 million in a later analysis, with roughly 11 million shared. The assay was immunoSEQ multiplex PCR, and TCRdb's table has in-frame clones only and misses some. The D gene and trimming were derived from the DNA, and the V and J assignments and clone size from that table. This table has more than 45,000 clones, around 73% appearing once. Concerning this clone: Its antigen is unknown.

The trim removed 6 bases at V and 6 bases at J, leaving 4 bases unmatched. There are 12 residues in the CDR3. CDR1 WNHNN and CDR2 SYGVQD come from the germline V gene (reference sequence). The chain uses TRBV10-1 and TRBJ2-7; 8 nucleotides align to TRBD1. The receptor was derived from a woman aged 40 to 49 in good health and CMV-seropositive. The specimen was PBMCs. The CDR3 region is CASSPTGGEQYF. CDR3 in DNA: TGCGCCAGCAGCCCAACAGGGGGCGAGCAGTACTTC.